What follows are 22 T cell receptor beta chains derived from one specimen sequenced in a study of T cells in Graves' hyperthyroidism and ophthalmopathy (dated by TCRdb to 2018 to 2020). The library came from multiplex PCR. The instrument was an Illumina HiSeq 2000. The TCR beta CDR3 regions were amplified from the RNA transcripts. The TCR CDR3 was subjected to a first round of RT-PCR using the HTBI primer set and the Qiagen OneStep RT-PCR kit. Using fastp at Q25 and MiXCR, TCRdb reprocessed the public reads and kept productive beta chains. Each CDR3 protein appears once, grouped with its most common genes and DNA. The sample table holds 450,000 to 700,000 distinct CDR3 sequences, of which around 46% were seen once. Together, the top ten hold under 20% of the sample. The sample was peripheral blood or thyroid tissue (not recorded which). The receptors come from an adult woman with Graves' disease, either hyperthyroidism or ophthalmopathy (not recorded which).

V and J are TRBV20-1 and TRBJ2-5; the match to TRBD1 covers 7 bases. Germline trimming cut 6 bases from V and 3 bases from J; bases unmatched to any gene: 7. Germline V gene data show CDR1 as DFQATT and CDR2 as SNEGSKA (reference sequence). CDR3 length: 13 amino acids. CDR3 sequence reads: CSATGQTEETQYF. The CDR3 coding sequence is TGCAGTGCGACGGGACAGACGGAAGAGACCCAGTACTTC.

V and J are TRBV2 and TRBJ1-3, with TRBD1 matching 7 bases. CDR1 is SNHLY, CDR2 FYNNEI, per germline. The junction had 8 bases not matched to a gene; V was cut back by 5 bases and J by 7 bases. This CDR3 has 14 residues. In nucleotides, the CDR3 is TGTGCCAGCAGTCTCCGCAGGGGGTGGAACACCATATATTTT. Its translation is CASSLRRGWNTIYF.

CDR3 loop: CAWSAEGESGYTF. The CDR3 bases are TGTGCCTGGAGTGCAGAGGGGGAGAGCGGCTACACCTTC. The gene calls are TRBV30 and TRBJ1-2; possibly TRBD1 for D (6 bases). V was cut by 1 base and J by 8 bases, with 14 bases left in between. The CDR3 loop spans 13 amino acids. The germline V gene encodes CDR1 GTSNPN and CDR2 SVGIG (reference sequence).

This chain connects TRBV6-5 to TRBJ2-3; TRBD2 matches at 16 bases. Trimming at V came to 5 bases and at J to 4 bases, leaving 3 bases not matched to a gene. This CDR3 spans 16 amino acids. The germline V gene has CDR1 MNHEY and CDR2 SVGAGI. The CDR3 sequence is CASSEGLAGGPDTQYF. In nucleotides, the CDR3 is TGTGCCAGCAGTGAGGGACTAGCGGGGGGGCCAGATACGCAGTATTTT.

The genes are TRBV20-1 and TRBJ1-5; the D gene is possibly TRBD1 (6 bases). CDR3 length: 14 residues. Trimming shortened V by 2 bases and J by 0 bases, and 8 bases separated the two germline ends. Germline V CDR1 and CDR2: DFQATT, SNEGSKA (reference sequence). CDR3 nucleotides: TGCAGTGCTAGAAGGGGGGGTAGCAATCAGCCCCAGCATTTT. Translated, it gives CSARRGGSNQPQHF.

This clonotype was detected only a few times. This sequence may be a read error, since a much larger clone differs from it by one base. Written as DNA, the CDR3 is TGTGCCAGCAGCTTGGGGGGGTTTGGAGAGACCCAGTACTTC. Amino acids: CASSLGGFGETQYF. This chain connects TRBV5-6 to TRBJ2-5; perhaps D is TRBD1 or TRBD2 (5 bases each). The CDR3 runs 14 residues. V lost 0 bases, J lost 4 bases, and 10 bases lay in between. Germline CDR1 SGHDT, CDR2 YYEEEE.

The chain carries TRBV7-9 and TRBJ1-2; 7 nucleotides align to TRBD1. CDR3 length: 12 amino acids. Losses at the gene ends were 5 bases for V and 7 bases for J; bases not matched to a gene: 4. Per germline, CDR1 SEHNR and CDR2 FQNEAQ (reference sequence). This chain's CDR3 is CASSEGAGGYTF. CDR3 sequence (DNA): TGTGCCAGCAGCGAGGGGGCTGGTGGCTACACCTTC.

The chain has TRBV25-1 and TRBJ1-5; 10 positions match TRBD1. Unmatched junction bases numbered 10, after V lost 7 bases and J lost 7 bases. The CDR3 length is 15 residues. Germline CDR1 and CDR2: MGHDK and SYGVNS. CDR3 sequence: CASNPGQGLRQPQHF. CDR3 bases: TGTGCCAGCAATCCGGGACAGGGGTTGAGGCAGCCCCAGCATTTT.

On this clonotype itself: It is unclear where the CDR3 begins or ends on the DNA, so no DNA is shown, and the CDR3 is as TCRdb lists it. The chain combines TRBV10-3 with TRBJ2-2; the table names TRBD1, a call not compared with the DNA. Inclusive of both ends, the CDR3 amounts to 17 amino acids. Germline assignment: CDR1 ENHRY and CDR2 SYGVKD. The CDR3 region is CAICSASTAEGSGELFF.

This chain joins TRBV19 and TRBJ1-1, with D perhaps TRBD1 (5 bases). The length of the CDR3 is 11 residues. Trimming removed 11 bases from V and 8 bases from J, with 15 bases in between. Germline CDR1 is LNHDA and CDR2 is SQIVND (reference sequence). The DNA for the CDR3 is TGTGCCGCTAAAACAGGTACCGAAGCTTTCTTT. Translated: CAAKTGTEAFF.

This rearrangement joins TRBV25-1 to TRBJ2-7; TRBD2 matches at 9 bases. CDR1 and CDR2 from the germline V gene are MGHDK and SYGVNS. There are 20 residues in the CDR3. V was pared by 4 bases and J by 0 bases, with 19 bases of the junction left unmatched. CDR3 DNA: TGTGCCAGCAGTGCTAGAGATTGGAGTAGCGGGAGTCGGAGCTCCTACGAGCAGTACTTC. It specifies CASSARDWSSGSRSSYEQYF.

The chain uses TRBV10-3 and TRBJ1-5; D not resolved. Trimming took 0 bases from V and 3 from J, leaving 6 bases between them. This CDR3 region has 14 residues. Per the germline V gene, CDR1 is ENHRY and CDR2 is SYGVKD. The CDR3 DNA sequence: TGTGCCATCAGTGAGTCAGGGAACAATCAGCCCCAGCATTTT. This codes for CAISESGNNQPQHF.

This chain connects TRBV10-3 to TRBJ2-5, with 8 bases identical to TRBD1. Trimming at V came to 6 bases and at J to 5 bases, leaving 8 bases not matched to a gene. CDR1 is ENHRY and CDR2 is SYGVKD in the germline V gene. The CDR3 has 14 residues. The CDR3 sequence is CAISQDRVRETQYF. CDR3 DNA: TGTGCCATCAGCCAGGACAGGGTGCGGGAGACCCAGTACTTC.

The gene calls are TRBV24-1 and TRBJ2-7; 9 bases are a match to TRBD1. Germline values: CDR1 KGHDR, CDR2 SFDVKD. The CDR3 is 14 residues long. J lost 3 bases, V lost 2 bases, and 1 base had no gene match. The CDR3 loop is CATSDSDRGYEQYF. CDR3 DNA: TGTGCCACCAGTGATTCGGACAGGGGCTACGAGCAGTACTTC.

This clonotype showed up many times. This rearrangement joins TRBV7-2 to TRBJ2-7; TRBD1 matches at 8 bases. The CDR3 is 16 residues long. V lost 1 base to trimming and J lost 4 bases; unmatched junction nucleotides: 9. CDR1 SGHTA and CDR2 FQGNSA come from the germline V gene. CDR3 sequence (DNA): TGTGCCAGCAGCTTAGGGTCGGGACAGGTTGGGTACGAGCAGTACTTC. Translating it yields CASSLGSGQVGYEQYF.

At least ten counts were recorded for this clonotype. This rearrangement joins TRBV10-3 to TRBJ1-5; 7 nucleotides line up with TRBD1. The CDR3 is 15 amino acids. V gave up 6 bases and J gave up 5 bases; unmatched junction bases: 10. Looked up from germline, CDR1 is ENHRY and CDR2 is SYGVKD. The CDR3 sequence is CAISQGTDQYQPQHF. The DNA of the CDR3 is TGTGCCATCAGCCAAGGGACAGACCAATATCAGCCCCAGCATTTT.

The chain is built from TRBV2 and TRBJ2-7, with TRBD2 matching over 7 bases. The DNA end favors TRBJ2-1, so the J call may be wrong. Germline V gives CDR1 SNHLY, CDR2 FYNNEI. The CDR3 has 14 residues. CDR3 in amino acids: CASSRLAGYNEQFF. The CDR3 DNA reads as TGTGCCAGCAGCCGACTAGCAGGGTACAATGAGCAGTTCTTC.

There are a few counts of this clonotype. The chain combines TRBV10-2 with TRBJ1-2; 12 bases align to TRBD1. V lost 10 bases to trimming and J lost 8 bases; unmatched junction nucleotides: 17. The V gene's germline CDR1 is WSHSY and CDR2 SAAADI. The CDR3 has 16 residues. The CDR3 DNA is TGCGCCACGAGAACATCCGGGACAGGGGGCTTTCAAGGCTACACCTTC. Its protein is CATRTSGTGGFQGYTF.

This clonotype appeared a few times. The V and J genes are TRBV13 and TRBJ1-6; D is uncertain. Trimming removed 3 bases from V and 7 bases from J, with 7 bases in between. The germline V gene has CDR1 PRHDT and CDR2 FYEKMQ (reference sequence). The CDR3 covers 13 residues. For the CDR3, the DNA is TGTGCCAGCAGCTTCGGACTGAATTCACCCCTCCACTTT. Its protein is CASSFGLNSPLHF.

This clonotype was counted many times. The chain combines TRBV28 with TRBJ2-7, with D possibly being TRBD2 (6 bases). V lost 2 bases and J 3 bases, leaving 11 bases between the germline ends. Germline lookup yields CDR1 MDHEN and CDR2 SYDVKM. This CDR3 spans 14 amino acids. CDR3 loop: CASSLRRGIYEQYF. CDR3 sequence (DNA): TGTGCCAGCAGTTTAAGACGGGGGATCTACGAGCAGTACTTC.

The sample holds one count of this clonotype. No conserved phenylalanine or tryptophan is present at the end of the CDR3, so a read error is the likely explanation. It is unclear where the CDR3 begins or ends on the DNA, so no DNA is shown, and the CDR3 is as TCRdb lists it. The V call is TRBV7-9, the J call TRBJ1-2; no DNA check was done on the table's D call, TRBD1. Germline V CDR1 and CDR2: SEHNR, FQNEAQ (reference sequence). With termini counted, the CDR3 has 9 amino acids. CDR3 protein: CASSAGPTS.

V usage is TRBV25-1 and J usage is TRBJ1-2; maybe TRBD1 (5 bases). Deletions cut 5 bases from V and 1 base from J, with 20 bases between. This CDR3 contains 17 residues. Germline V gene data show CDR1 as MGHDK and CDR2 as SYGVNS. As DNA, the CDR3 is TGTGCCAGCAGTTTAGGGATGGATTGGGGACTTAACTATGGCTACACCTTC. It codes for CASSLGMDWGLNYGYTF.